The 11 T cell receptor beta chains below all came from one sample that was sequenced in a study of HIV-infected patients and healthy controls. Reverse transcription used 450 to 550 ng RNA and constant-region primers for alpha and beta. Using multiplexing indices, alpha and beta chain libraries were generated apart by chain-specific third strand synthesis. TCRdb independently ran MiXCR on the 5' RACE reads; one entry per CDR3 protein. The sample consists of approximately 18,000 distinct CDR3 sequences, approximately 9% of them appearing once. All unsorted peripheral T cells were captured because whole blood was used without fractionation. The source material was blood. The receptor set was obtained from an adult in good health.

This clonotype was recorded at least ten times. The V call is TRBV18, the J call TRBJ1-2, with 7 bases aligning to TRBD1. The germline gives CDR1 KGHSH, CDR2 LQKENI. V trimming: 6 bases; J trimming: 4 bases; junction bases outside the gene matches: 5. The CDR3 totals 13 residues. The CDR3 DNA follows: TGTGCCAGCTCGGAGGACAGGTCCTATGGCTACACCTTC. Translated, it gives CASSEDRSYGYTF.

This chain uses TRBV29-1 with TRBJ1-2, with D unclear. The germline CDR1 and CDR2 sequences are SQVTM and ANQGSEA. V gave up 3 bases and J gave up 4 bases, with 3 bases separating them. The CDR3 is made up of 10 amino acids. Written as DNA, the CDR3 is TGCAGCGTTGAGGGCTATGGCTACACCTTC. Translation gives CSVEGYGYTF.

This clonotype was seen more than once but under ten times. This chain joins TRBV19 and TRBJ2-6; a weak D match, TRBD1 (5 bases). The germline CDR1 and CDR2 sequences are LNHDA and SQIVND (reference sequence). The CDR3 sequence is 15 residues long. Trimming took off 7 bases at V and 2 bases at J, with 12 bases between the two ends. CDR3: CASTDTGTGANVLTF. CDR3 nucleotide sequence: TGTGCCAGTACGGATACAGGCACTGGGGCCAACGTCCTGACTTTC.

This clonotype was seen a handful of times. The chain employs TRBV6-2 or TRBV6-3 and TRBJ1-1; perhaps TRBD1 as D (5 bases). CDR3 length: 17 amino acids. The germline V and J ends were trimmed by 7 bases and 2 bases, with 23 bases remaining between them. Per germline, CDR1 MNHEY and CDR2 SVGEGT. The CDR3 DNA is TGTGCCAGCACCAAAGGTAGCGCCGGTAGGGGTAACACTGAAGCTTTCTTT. This codes for CASTKGSAGRGNTEAFF.

This clonotype was recorded many times. V is TRBV7-2 and J is TRBJ1-3; D call uncertain. The germline V and J ends were trimmed by 3 bases and 0 bases, with 9 bases remaining between them. The CDR3 runs 15 residues. Germline CDR1 SGHTA, CDR2 FQGNSA. CDR3 amino acids: CASSFAYNSGNTIYF. The CDR3 coding sequence is TGTGCCAGCAGCTTCGCTTACAACTCTGGAAACACCATATATTTT.

This clonotype is medium-sized. The J gene is TRBJ2-5, the V gene TRBV29-1; D remains unclear. V lost 0 bases and J 4 bases, leaving 15 bases between the germline ends. Germline V CDR1 and CDR2: SQVTM, ANQGSEA. The CDR3 sequence is 15 residues long. The DNA of the CDR3 is TGCAGCGTTGAAGATTTTGAGACGCGAACAGAGACCCAGTACTTC. This encodes CSVEDFETRTETQYF.

This clonotype was recorded at least ten times. This chain joins TRBV4-1 and TRBJ2-1, with 12 bases fitting TRBD2. This CDR3 region has 17 residues. V trimming: 4 bases; J trimming: 1 base; junction bases outside the gene matches: 5. Germline-derived CDR1 and CDR2 are MGHRA and YSYEKL. CDR3 sequence reads: CASSPTSGSLSYNEQFF. CDR3 coding DNA: TGCGCCAGCAGCCCGACTAGCGGGAGTCTATCCTACAATGAGCAGTTCTTC.

The chain employs TRBV7-2 and TRBJ2-3; D uncertain. This CDR3 region has 14 residues. Germline V gene lookup returns CDR1 SGHTA and CDR2 FQGNSA. Trimming removed 3 bases at V and 0 bases at J, with 7 bases between. This CDR3 reads CASSLSASTDTQYF. The CDR3 bases are TGTGCCAGCAGCTTGTCGGCGAGCACAGATACGCAGTATTTT.

The rearrangement uses TRBV5-4 and TRBJ1-1; D is undetermined. Trimming cost V 2 bases and J 2 bases, with 7 bases left between them. The CDR3 sequence is 13 residues long. Per the germline V gene, CDR1 is SGHNT and CDR2 is YYREEE (reference sequence). The CDR3 reads CASSFRDNTEAFF. In DNA, the CDR3 is TGTGCCAGCAGCTTTCGGGATAACACTGAAGCTTTCTTT.

This clonotype was observed a few times. This rearrangement joins TRBV29-1 to TRBJ2-3, with D maybe TRBD1 (5 bases). V was pared by 3 bases and J by 5 bases, with 12 bases between. The germline V gene encodes CDR1 SQVTM and CDR2 ANQGSEA. The CDR3 totals 13 residues. The DNA of the CDR3 is TGCAGCGTTGAGACAGACAGTCGAGATACGCAGTATTTT. This encodes CSVETDSRDTQYF.

This clonotype was detected ten times or more. The chain recombines TRBV20-1 with TRBJ2-1; 9 nucleotides agree with TRBD2. J gave up 3 bases and V 6 bases, and 6 bases lay outside the gene matches. The CDR3 is made up of 14 amino acids. Germline lookup yields CDR1 DFQATT and CDR2 SNEGSKA (reference sequence). This chain's CDR3 is CSAALAGDYNEQFF. Here the CDR3 DNA reads TGCAGTGCCGCACTAGCGGGCGACTACAATGAGCAGTTCTTC.